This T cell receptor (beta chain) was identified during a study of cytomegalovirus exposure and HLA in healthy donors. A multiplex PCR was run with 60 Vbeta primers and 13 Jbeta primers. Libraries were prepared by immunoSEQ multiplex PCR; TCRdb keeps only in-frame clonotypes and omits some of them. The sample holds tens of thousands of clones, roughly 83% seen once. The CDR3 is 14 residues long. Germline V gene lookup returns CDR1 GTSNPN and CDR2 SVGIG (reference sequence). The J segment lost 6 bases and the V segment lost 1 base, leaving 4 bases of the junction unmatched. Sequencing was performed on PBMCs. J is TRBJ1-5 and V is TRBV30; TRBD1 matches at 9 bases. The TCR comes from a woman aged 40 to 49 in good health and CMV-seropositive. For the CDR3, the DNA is TGTGCCTGGAGTGGGGGACAGGGAAGTCAGCCCCAGCATTTT. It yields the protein CAWSGGQGSQPQHF.